The clone carrying this TCR beta chain was seen just once. V was clipped by 3 bases and J by 0 bases, with 11 bases between them. The CDR3 spans 15 residues. Germline values: CDR1 KGHSH, CDR2 LQKENI. Method: immunoSEQ multiplex PCR; TCRdb's copy keeps in-frame clones and lacks some. In the table there are 400,000 to 500,000 clones, 75% to 95% of which are singletons. The data were taken from a study of control samples from healthy donors and cancer patients. The chain carries TRBV18 and TRBJ1-1; no definite D call. This receptor was obtained from a man aged 35-49 years with head and neck cancer. The specimen was PBMCs. The CDR3 nucleotides read TGTGCCAGCTCACCGGTGGGAAACATGAACACTGAAGCTTTCTTT. This codes for CASSPVGNMNTEAFF. Filled out from reference TRBV18 and TRBJ1-1, the complete variable domain reads NAGVMQNPRHLVRRRGQEARLRCSPMKGHSHVYWYRQLPEEGLKFMVYLQKENIIDESGMPKERFSAEFPKEGPSILRIQQVVRGDSAAYFCASSPVGNMNTEAFFGQGTRLTVV.